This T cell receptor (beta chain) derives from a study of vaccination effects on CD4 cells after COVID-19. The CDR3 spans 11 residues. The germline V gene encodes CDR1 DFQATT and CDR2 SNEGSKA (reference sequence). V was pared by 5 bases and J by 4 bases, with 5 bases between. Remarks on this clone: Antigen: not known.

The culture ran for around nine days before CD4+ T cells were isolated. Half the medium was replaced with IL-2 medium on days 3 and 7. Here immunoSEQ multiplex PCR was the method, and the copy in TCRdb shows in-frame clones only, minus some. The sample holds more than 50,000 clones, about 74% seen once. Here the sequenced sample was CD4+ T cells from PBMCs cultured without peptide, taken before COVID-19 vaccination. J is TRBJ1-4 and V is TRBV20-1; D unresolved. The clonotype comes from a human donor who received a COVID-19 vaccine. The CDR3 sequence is CSARLNEKLFF. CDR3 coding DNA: TGCAGTGCTCGCCTTAATGAAAAACTGTTTTTT.